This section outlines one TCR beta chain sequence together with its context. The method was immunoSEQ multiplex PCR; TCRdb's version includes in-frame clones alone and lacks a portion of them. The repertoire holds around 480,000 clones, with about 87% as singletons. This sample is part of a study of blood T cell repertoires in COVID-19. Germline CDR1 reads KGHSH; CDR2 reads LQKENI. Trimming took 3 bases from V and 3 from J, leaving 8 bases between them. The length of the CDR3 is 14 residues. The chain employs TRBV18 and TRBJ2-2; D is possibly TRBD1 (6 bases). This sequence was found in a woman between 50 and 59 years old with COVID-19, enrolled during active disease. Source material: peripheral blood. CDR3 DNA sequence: TGTGCCAGCTCACCCTACAGGGACACCGGGGAGCTGTTTTTT. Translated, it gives CASSPYRDTGELFF.